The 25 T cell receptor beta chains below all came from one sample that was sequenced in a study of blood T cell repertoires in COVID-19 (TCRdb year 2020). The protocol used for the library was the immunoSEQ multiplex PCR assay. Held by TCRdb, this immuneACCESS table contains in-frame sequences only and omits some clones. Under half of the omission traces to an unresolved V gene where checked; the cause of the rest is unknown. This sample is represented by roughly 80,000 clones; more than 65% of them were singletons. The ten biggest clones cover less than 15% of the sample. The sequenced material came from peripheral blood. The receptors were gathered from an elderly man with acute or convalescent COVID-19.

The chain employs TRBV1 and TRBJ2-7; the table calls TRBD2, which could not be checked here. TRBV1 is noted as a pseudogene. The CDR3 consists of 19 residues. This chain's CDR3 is CTSSHSRLAGGFSSYEQYF. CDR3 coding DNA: TGCACCAGCAGCCATTCTCGACTAGCGGGGGGCTTCAGCTCCTACGAGCAGTACTTC.

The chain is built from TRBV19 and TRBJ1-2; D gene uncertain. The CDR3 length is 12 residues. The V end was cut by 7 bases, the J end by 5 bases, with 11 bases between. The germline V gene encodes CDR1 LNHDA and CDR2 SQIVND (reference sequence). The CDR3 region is CASTNTGYGYTF. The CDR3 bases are TGTGCCAGTACCAATACCGGGTATGGCTACACCTTC.

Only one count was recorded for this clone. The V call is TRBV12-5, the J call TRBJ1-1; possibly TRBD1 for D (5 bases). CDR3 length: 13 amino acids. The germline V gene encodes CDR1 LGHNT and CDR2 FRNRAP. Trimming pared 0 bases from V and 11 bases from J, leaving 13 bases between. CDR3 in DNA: TGTGCTAGTGGTTTGGTAGGGGCCAGGGTTGCTTTCTTT. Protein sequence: CASGLVGARVAFF.

The CDR3 DNA is TGCGCCAGCTCCCCTGCCGACAGGGCCTACGAGCAGTACTTC. This gives the protein CASSPADRAYEQYF. The rearrangement uses TRBV5-1 and TRBJ2-7; 7 nucleotides match TRBD1. V gave up 7 bases and J gave up 2 bases; unmatched junction bases: 9. The CDR3 length is 14 residues. Germline V gene data show CDR1 as SGHRS and CDR2 as YFSETQ.

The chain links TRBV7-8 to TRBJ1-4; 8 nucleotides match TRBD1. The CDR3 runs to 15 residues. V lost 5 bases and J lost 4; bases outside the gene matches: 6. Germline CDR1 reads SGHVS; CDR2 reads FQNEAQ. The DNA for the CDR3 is TGTGCCAGCAGCCCGCGACAGGGGTTTAATGAAAAACTGTTTTTT. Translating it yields CASSPRQGFNEKLFF.

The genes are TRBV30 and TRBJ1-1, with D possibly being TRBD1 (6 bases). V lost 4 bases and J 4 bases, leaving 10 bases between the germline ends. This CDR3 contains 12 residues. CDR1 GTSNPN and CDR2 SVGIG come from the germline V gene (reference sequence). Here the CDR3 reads CAWIGGGTEAFF. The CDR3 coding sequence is TGTGCCTGGATAGGGGGGGGCACTGAAGCTTTCTTT.

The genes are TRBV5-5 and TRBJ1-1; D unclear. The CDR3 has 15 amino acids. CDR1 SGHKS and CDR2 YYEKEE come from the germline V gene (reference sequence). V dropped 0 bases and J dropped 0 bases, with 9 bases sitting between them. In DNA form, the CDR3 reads TGTGCCAGCAGCTTGGGCTCAAGCTTGAACACTGAAGCTTTCTTT. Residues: CASSLGSSLNTEAFF.

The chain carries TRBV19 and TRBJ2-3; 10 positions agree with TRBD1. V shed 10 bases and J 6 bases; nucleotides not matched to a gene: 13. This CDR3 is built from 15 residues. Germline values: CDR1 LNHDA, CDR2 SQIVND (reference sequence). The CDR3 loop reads CATQKPGQGMDTQYF. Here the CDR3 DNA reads TGTGCCACCCAGAAACCGGGACAGGGGATGGATACGCAGTATTTT.

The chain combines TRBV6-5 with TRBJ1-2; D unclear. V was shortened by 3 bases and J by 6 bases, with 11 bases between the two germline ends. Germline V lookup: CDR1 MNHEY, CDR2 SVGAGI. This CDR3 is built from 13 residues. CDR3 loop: CASSYEGRDGYTF. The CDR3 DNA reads TGTGCCAGCAGTTATGAGGGCAGAGATGGCTACACCTTC.

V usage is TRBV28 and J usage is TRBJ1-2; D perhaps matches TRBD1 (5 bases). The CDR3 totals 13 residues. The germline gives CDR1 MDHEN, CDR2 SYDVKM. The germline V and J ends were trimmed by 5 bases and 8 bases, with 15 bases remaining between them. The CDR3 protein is CASSPVGGFGYTF. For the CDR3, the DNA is TGTGCCAGCAGTCCCGTCGGGGGGTTCGGCTACACCTTC.

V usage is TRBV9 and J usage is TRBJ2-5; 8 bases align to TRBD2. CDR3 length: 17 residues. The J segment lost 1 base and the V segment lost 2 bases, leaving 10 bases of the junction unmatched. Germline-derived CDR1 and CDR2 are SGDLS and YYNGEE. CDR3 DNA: TGTGCCAGCAGCGTGGCATACGGGGGGGCCCCCCAAGAGACCCAGTACTTC. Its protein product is CASSVAYGGAPQETQYF.

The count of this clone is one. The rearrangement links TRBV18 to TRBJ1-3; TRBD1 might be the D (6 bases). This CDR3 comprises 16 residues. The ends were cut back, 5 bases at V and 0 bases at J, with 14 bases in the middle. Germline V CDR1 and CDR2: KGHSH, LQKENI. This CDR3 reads CASSTTEDSSGNTIYF. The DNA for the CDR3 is TGTGCCAGCTCAACTACGGAGGACAGCTCTGGAAACACCATATATTTT.

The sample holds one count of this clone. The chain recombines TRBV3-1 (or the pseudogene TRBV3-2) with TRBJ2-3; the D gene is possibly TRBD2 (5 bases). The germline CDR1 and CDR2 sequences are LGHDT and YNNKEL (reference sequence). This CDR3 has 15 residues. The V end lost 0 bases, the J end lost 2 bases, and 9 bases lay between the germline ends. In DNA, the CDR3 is TGTGCCAGCAGCCAAGATTCCGACTACACAGATACGCAGTATTTT. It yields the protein CASSQDSDYTDTQYF.

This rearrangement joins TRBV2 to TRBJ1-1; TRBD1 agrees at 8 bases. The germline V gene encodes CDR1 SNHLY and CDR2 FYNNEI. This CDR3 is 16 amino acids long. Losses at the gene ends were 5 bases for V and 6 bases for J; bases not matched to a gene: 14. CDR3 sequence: CASSKNTGGGWAEAFF. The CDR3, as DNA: TGTGCCAGCAGTAAAAATACAGGGGGGGGTTGGGCTGAAGCTTTCTTT.

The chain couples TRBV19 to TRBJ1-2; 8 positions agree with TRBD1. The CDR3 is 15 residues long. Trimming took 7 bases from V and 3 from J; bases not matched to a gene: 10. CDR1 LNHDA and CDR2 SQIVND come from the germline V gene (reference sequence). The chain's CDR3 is CASTDTAGGHYGYTF. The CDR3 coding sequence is TGTGCCAGTACCGATACGGCAGGGGGCCACTATGGCTACACCTTC.

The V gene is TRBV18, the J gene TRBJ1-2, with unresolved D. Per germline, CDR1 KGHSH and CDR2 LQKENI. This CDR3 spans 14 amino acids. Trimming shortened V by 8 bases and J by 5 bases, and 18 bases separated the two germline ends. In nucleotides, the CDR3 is TGTGCCAGCGGGCCCCCCAATGGGCTATATGGCTACACCTTC. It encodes CASGPPNGLYGYTF.

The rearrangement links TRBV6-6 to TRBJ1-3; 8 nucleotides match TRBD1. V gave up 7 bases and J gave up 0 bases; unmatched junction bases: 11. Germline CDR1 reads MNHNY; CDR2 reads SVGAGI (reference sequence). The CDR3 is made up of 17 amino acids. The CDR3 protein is CASNRLQGAISGNTIYF. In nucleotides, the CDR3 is TGTGCCAGCAATCGACTCCAGGGGGCAATCTCTGGAAACACCATATATTTT.

The DNA for the CDR3 is TGTGCCAGCAGTCCGACAGGGACGTCCGGAAACACCATATATTTT. This translates into CASSPTGTSGNTIYF. This sequence joins TRBV6-5 and TRBJ1-3, with TRBD1 identical over 7 bases. Germline V gene lookup returns CDR1 MNHEY and CDR2 SVGAGI. With V trimmed by 5 bases and J by 4 bases, 8 bases remained unmatched. The CDR3 consists of 15 residues.

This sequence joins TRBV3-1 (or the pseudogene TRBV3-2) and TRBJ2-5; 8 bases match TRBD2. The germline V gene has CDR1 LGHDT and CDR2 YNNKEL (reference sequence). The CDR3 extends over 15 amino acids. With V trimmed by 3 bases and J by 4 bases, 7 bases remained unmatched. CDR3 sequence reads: CASSQELAERETQYF. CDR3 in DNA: TGTGCCAGCAGCCAGGAACTAGCGGAGCGAGAGACCCAGTACTTC.

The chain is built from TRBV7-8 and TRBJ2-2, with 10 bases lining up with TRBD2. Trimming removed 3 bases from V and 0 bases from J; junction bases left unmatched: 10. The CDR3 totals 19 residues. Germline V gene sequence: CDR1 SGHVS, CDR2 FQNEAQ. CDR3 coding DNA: TGTGCCAGCAGCTTTTCTTTTAGCGGGGGGCCTTCGAACACCGGGGAGCTGTTTTTT. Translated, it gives CASSFSFSGGPSNTGELFF.

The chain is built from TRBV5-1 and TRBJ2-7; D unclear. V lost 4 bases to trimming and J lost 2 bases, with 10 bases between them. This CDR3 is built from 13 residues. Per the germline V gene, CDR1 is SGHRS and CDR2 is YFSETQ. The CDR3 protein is CASSPPDTYEQYF. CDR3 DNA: TGCGCCAGCAGCCCACCAGACACCTACGAGCAGTACTTC. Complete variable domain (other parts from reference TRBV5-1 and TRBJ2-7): KAGVTQTPRYLIKTRGQQVTLSCSPISGHRSVSWYQQTPGQGLQFLFEYFSETQRNKGNFPGRFSGRQFSNSRSEMNVSTLELGDSALYLCASSPPDTYEQYFGPGTRLTVT.

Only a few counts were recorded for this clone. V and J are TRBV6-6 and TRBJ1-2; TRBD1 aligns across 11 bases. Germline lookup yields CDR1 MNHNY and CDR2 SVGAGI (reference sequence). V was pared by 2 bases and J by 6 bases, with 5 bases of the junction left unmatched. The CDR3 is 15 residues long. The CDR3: CASSYTGGQGDGYTF. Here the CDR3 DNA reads TGTGCCAGCAGTTACACGGGGGGACAGGGGGATGGCTACACCTTC.

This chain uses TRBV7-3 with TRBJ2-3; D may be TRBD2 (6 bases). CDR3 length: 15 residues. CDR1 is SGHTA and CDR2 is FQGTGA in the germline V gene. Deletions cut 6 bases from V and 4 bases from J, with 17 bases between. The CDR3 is CASSLFGGASDTQYF. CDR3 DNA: TGTGCCAGCAGTCTTTTCGGGGGTGCGTCAGATACGCAGTATTTT. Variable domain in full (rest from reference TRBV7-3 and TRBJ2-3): GAGVSQTPSNKVTEKGKYVELRCDPISGHTALYWYRQSLGQGPEFLIYFQGTGAADDSGLPNDRFFAVRPEGSVSTLKIQRTERGDSAVYLCASSLFGGASDTQYFGPGTRLTVL.

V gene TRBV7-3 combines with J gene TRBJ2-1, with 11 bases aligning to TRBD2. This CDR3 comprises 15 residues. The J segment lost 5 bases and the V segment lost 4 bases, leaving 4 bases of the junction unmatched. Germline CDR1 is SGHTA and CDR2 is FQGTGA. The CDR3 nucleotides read TGTGCCAGCAGCTCTAGCGGGGGGTCCCACAATGAGCAGTTCTTC. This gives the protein CASSSSGGSHNEQFF.

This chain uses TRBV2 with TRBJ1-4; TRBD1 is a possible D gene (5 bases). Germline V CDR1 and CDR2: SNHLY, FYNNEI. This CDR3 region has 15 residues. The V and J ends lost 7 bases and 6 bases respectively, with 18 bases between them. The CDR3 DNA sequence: TGTGCCAGCATGAGACGGTGGCAGGGCGATGAAAAACTGTTTTTT. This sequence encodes CASMRRWQGDEKLFF.